These 21 T cell receptor beta chains came from one sample sequenced in a study of breast tumors, draining lymph nodes, adjacent tissues. Samples came from axillary lymph nodes draining the breast cancer. TCRdb ran MiXCR on the multiplex PCR reads and lists one entry per CDR3 protein. The sample includes 120,000 or so distinct CDR3 sequences, just under 20% of them seen just once. Sequencing was done on a sample of axillary lymph node tissue. These receptors were taken from a female donor with breast cancer. Some clones in this sample may be carry-over from other donors' samples.

This clonotype has ten or more counts. The J gene is TRBJ2-1, the V gene TRBV7-2, with 9 bases that match TRBD1. J gave up 1 base and V 4 bases, and 2 bases lay outside the gene matches. This CDR3 has 15 amino acids. The germline V gene encodes CDR1 SGHTA and CDR2 FQGNSA. This chain's CDR3 is CASSSDRGSYNEQFF. The CDR3 coding sequence is TGTGCCAGCAGCTCGGACAGGGGTTCCTACAATGAGCAGTTCTTC.

In its sample, this clonotype was seen many times. The chain couples TRBV5-6 to TRBJ2-1; the D is unclear. Germline CDR1 SGHDT, CDR2 YYEEEE. Trimming left V 0 bases short and J 8 bases short, with 9 bases between. This CDR3 is 13 amino acids long. The CDR3 spells CASSLGPGDEQFF. CDR3 bases: TGTGCCAGCAGCTTGGGGCCTGGCGATGAGCAGTTCTTC.

This clonotype has a count of ten or more. V gene TRBV2 combines with J gene TRBJ2-7; 8 nucleotides align to TRBD2. Germline CDR1 and CDR2: SNHLY and FYNNEI. Trimming took 6 bases from V and 3 from J; bases not matched to a gene: 10. The CDR3 runs 15 residues. In nucleotides, the CDR3 is TGTGCCAGCAGCCCCTCTAGCGGGCTATACTACGAGCAGTACTTC. Translating it yields CASSPSSGLYYEQYF.

In its sample, this clonotype was seen many times. The V and J genes are TRBV7-2 and TRBJ1-3; D gene ambiguous. The CDR3 totals 15 residues. Germline values: CDR1 SGHTA, CDR2 FQGNSA. V was cut by 2 bases and J by 0 bases, with 8 bases left in between. The CDR3, as DNA: TGTGCCAGCAGCTTACTAGGAATCTCTGGAAACACCATATATTTT. It codes for CASSLLGISGNTIYF. Drawing the rest from reference TRBV7-2 and TRBJ1-3, the complete variable domain is GAGVSQSPSNKVTEKGKDVELRCDPISGHTALYWYRQSLGQGLEFLIYFQGNSAPDKSGLPSDRFSAERTGGSVSTLTIQRTQQEDSAVYLCASSLLGISGNTIYFGEGSWLTVV.

CDR3 region: CASSNLMTSGAYEQYF. The CDR3 DNA reads as TGTGCCAGCAGCAATCTAATGACTAGCGGCGCCTACGAGCAGTACTTC. The chain uses TRBV7-8 and TRBJ2-7, with 9 bases identical to TRBD2. The CDR3 runs to 16 residues. Germline loops: CDR1 SGHVS, CDR2 FQNEAQ. Losses at the gene ends were 5 bases for V and 2 bases for J; bases not matched to a gene: 10.

Ten or more counts support this clonotype. This chain links TRBV30 with TRBJ2-5; D is possibly TRBD2 (5 bases). Germline CDR1 and CDR2: GTSNPN and SVGIG (reference sequence). The V end lost 3 bases, the J end lost 5 bases, and 16 bases lay between the germline ends. There are 14 residues in the CDR3. The CDR3 reads CAWSQSSVLETQYF. The CDR3 bases are TGTGCCTGGAGCCAGAGTAGCGTTTTGGAGACCCAGTACTTC.

Worth noting for this clonotype: A read error may explain this, as a much larger clone is one base away. The genes are TRBV20-1 and TRBJ1-4; possibly TRBD1 for D (5 bases). The length of the CDR3 is 14 residues. Trimming shortened V by 0 bases and J by 9 bases, and 14 bases separated the two germline ends. CDR1 is DFQATT, CDR2 SNEGSKA, per germline (reference sequence). CDR3 sequence reads: CSAREGGGNQKLFF. DNA for the CDR3: TGCAGTGCTAGAGAGGGGGGGGGGAATCAAAAACTGTTTTTT.

Of note for this clonotype: Given a much more abundant clone one base away, this may be a read error. The chain employs TRBV4-1 and TRBJ2-5; D not resolved. The CDR3 sequence is 14 residues long. The germline gives CDR1 MGHRA, CDR2 YSYEKL. The V and J ends lost 1 base and 6 bases respectively, with 12 bases between them. The CDR3 reads CASSQAGSSQTQYF. The CDR3 coding sequence is TGCGCCAGCAGCCAAGCTGGCAGTTCCCAGACCCAGTACTTC.

This rearrangement joins TRBV28 to TRBJ2-1; 7 bases map to TRBD2. The germline CDR1 and CDR2 sequences are MDHEN and SYDVKM. Losses at the gene ends were 4 bases for V and 2 bases for J; bases not matched to a gene: 11. The CDR3 extends over 17 amino acids. DNA for the CDR3: TGTGCCAGCAGTTCCGCCCTAAGACTAGCTGCCTACAATGAGCAGTTCTTC. Translated, it gives CASSSALRLAAYNEQFF.

Notes on this clonotype: A much bigger clone sits one base away, suggesting this may be a read error. The rearrangement uses TRBV11-2 and TRBJ1-5, with D perhaps TRBD1 (6 bases). CDR1 SGHAT and CDR2 FQNNGV come from the germline V gene. This CDR3 has 13 residues. The CDR3 spells CASSSNSGQPRHF. In DNA form, the CDR3 reads TGTGCCAGCAGCTCTAACAGCGGACAGCCCCGGCATTTT.

As to this clonotype: The junction differs from germline at one of its ends, possibly a read error. This sequence joins TRBV4-3 and TRBJ1-2; D is unresolved. This CDR3 spans 14 amino acids. CDR1 and CDR2 from the germline V gene are LGHNA and YSLEER. CDR3 in DNA: TGCGCCAGCAGCCAAGCTGAGACTAACTATGGCTTCACCTTC. This translates into CASSQAETNYGFTF.

Turning to this clonotype: This may stem from a read error, because a much larger clone lies one nucleotide away. This chain joins TRBV27 and TRBJ2-1; D is undetermined. Germline CDR1 MNHEY, CDR2 SMNVEV (reference sequence). CDR3 length: 13 amino acids. The chain's CDR3 is CASSLIGSNVQFF. DNA of the CDR3: TGTGCCAGCAGTTTGATCGGGTCCAATGTGCAGTTCTTC.

This clonotype was observed at least ten times. This sequence joins TRBV6-5 and TRBJ1-3, with D hard to call. The germline V gene encodes CDR1 MNHEY and CDR2 SVGAGI. V dropped 2 bases and J dropped 1 base, with 6 bases sitting between them. This CDR3 region has 14 residues. Here the CDR3 DNA reads TGTGCCAGCAGTTACGTGGGTTCTGGAAACACCATATATTTT. This gives the protein CASSYVGSGNTIYF.

About this clonotype itself: This clone may be a read error of a much larger clone one base away. This chain joins TRBV19 and TRBJ1-3; possibly TRBD1 for D (6 bases). Germline lookup yields CDR1 LNHDA and CDR2 SQIVND (reference sequence). CDR3 length equals 17 residues. The CDR3 here is CASNQKWTEGAGDTIYF. CDR3 coding DNA: TGTGCCAGTAACCAAAAGTGGACAGAAGGAGCTGGAGACACCATATATTTT.

This clonotype was observed many times. The DNA for the CDR3 is TGCAGCGTTGAAGATACGCAGTATTTT. This gives the protein CSVEDTQYF. The chain employs TRBV29-1 and TRBJ2-3; D gene uncertain. This CDR3 has 9 amino acids. V lost 0 bases, J lost 8 bases, and 0 bases lay in between. CDR1 is SQVTM, CDR2 ANQGSEA, per germline.

This clonotype was counted at least ten times. The chain joins TRBV20-1 to TRBJ2-3; D unresolved. From germline, CDR1 is DFQATT and CDR2 SNEGSKA (reference sequence). The germline V and J ends were trimmed by 6 bases and 1 base, with 5 bases remaining between them. CDR3 length equals 11 residues. The CDR3 loop is CSAQRTDTQYF. In nucleotides, the CDR3 is TGCAGTGCCCAACGCACAGATACGCAGTATTTT.

Concerning this clonotype: A much more abundant neighbour one base away suggests this may be a read error. The chain uses TRBV18 and TRBJ2-5; 12 bases align to TRBD2. V shed 6 bases and J 7 bases; nucleotides not matched to a gene: 18. The CDR3 has 18 residues. From germline, CDR1 is KGHSH and CDR2 LQKENI. As DNA, the CDR3 is TGTGCCAGCTCCCGGACTAGCGGGGATGGTGTCCCAAGGGGGACCCAGTACTTC. It specifies CASSRTSGDGVPRGTQYF. Full variable domain (missing parts from reference TRBV18 and TRBJ2-5): NAGVMQNPRHLVRRRGQEARLRCSPMKGHSHVYWYRQLPEEGLKFMVYLQKENIIDESGMPKERFSAEFPKEGPSILRIQQVVRGDSAAYFCASSRTSGDGVPRGTQYFGPGTRLLVL.

On this clonotype itself: This could be a read error, since a much larger clone is one nucleotide away. The chain carries TRBV9 and TRBJ2-1; perhaps TRBD2 as D (6 bases). The CDR3 spans 15 residues. Germline loops: CDR1 SGDLS, CDR2 YYNGEE. V was trimmed by 6 bases and J by 5 bases, leaving 18 bases between them. In nucleotides, the CDR3 is TGTGCCAGCACCTCTGGGGGGAGAAGTGACAATGAGCAGTTCTTC. It codes for CASTSGGRSDNEQFF.

The chain links TRBV10-3 to TRBJ1-2; 7 bases match TRBD1. The CDR3 length is 15 residues. V shed 2 bases and J 4 bases; nucleotides not matched to a gene: 7. Germline V gives CDR1 ENHRY, CDR2 SYGVKD. This chain's CDR3 is CAISEPGTALYGYTF. CDR3 sequence (DNA): TGTGCCATCAGTGAGCCCGGGACAGCGCTCTATGGCTACACCTTC.

This clonotype was detected ten times or more. The gene calls are TRBV6-1 and TRBJ2-7; TRBD1 might be the D (6 bases). V was shortened by 6 bases and J by 1 base, with 13 bases between the two germline ends. The CDR3 loop spans 14 amino acids. Germline V gives CDR1 MNHNS, CDR2 SASEGT. The CDR3 DNA follows: TGTGCCAGCAGCCGTCAGGGGTATTCCTACGAGCAGTACTTC. This sequence encodes CASSRQGYSYEQYF.

The genes are TRBV27 and TRBJ2-3, with TRBD2 identical over 16 bases. V lost 9 bases and J lost 3; bases outside the gene matches: 9. The CDR3 is 17 residues long. Germline assignment: CDR1 MNHEY and CDR2 SMNVEV (reference sequence). CDR3 sequence (DNA): TGTGCCAGTTCCGGGACTAGCGGGAGGGTGTCAACAGATACGCAGTATTTT. It encodes CASSGTSGRVSTDTQYF.